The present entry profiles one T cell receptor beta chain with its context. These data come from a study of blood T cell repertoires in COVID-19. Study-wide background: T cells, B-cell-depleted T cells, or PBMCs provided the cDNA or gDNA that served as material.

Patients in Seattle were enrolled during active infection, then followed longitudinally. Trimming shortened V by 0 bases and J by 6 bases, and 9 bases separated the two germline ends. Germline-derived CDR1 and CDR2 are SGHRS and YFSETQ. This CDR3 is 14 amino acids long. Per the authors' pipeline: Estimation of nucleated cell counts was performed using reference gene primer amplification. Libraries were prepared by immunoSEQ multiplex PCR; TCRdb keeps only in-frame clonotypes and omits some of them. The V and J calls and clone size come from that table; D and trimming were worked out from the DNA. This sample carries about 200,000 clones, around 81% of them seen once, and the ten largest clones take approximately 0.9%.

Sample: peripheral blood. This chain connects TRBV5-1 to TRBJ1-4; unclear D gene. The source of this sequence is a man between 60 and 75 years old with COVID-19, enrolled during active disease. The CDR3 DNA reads TGCGCCAGCAGCTTGGGGGCACCCGATGAAAAACTGTTTTTT. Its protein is CASSLGAPDEKLFF.